The 22 T cell receptor beta chains below were found in one sample sequenced in a study of PD-1 blockade in classical Hodgkin lymphoma. The time point is: newly diagnosed, previously untreated cHL patient sample. By magnetic negative selection, CD4+ T cells were purified from thawed PBMCs. Assay used: immunoSEQ multiplex PCR; TCRdb lists only in-frame clones, some missing. The table shows around 32,000 clones, with about 85% occurring only once. Sequenced: CD4+ T cells from blood. The receptors derive from a human donor with classical Hodgkin lymphoma.

The chain employs TRBV9 and TRBJ2-1; D perhaps matches TRBD2 (5 bases). Germline CDR1 and CDR2: SGDLS and YYNGEE. This CDR3 is 13 amino acids long. V lost 2 bases and J lost 3, with 6 bases in between. The CDR3 DNA reads TGTGCCAGCAGCGTTGAGGGCTACAATGAGCAGTTCTTC. Amino acids: CASSVEGYNEQFF. The variable domain in full, completed from reference TRBV9 and TRBJ2-1, reads DSGVTQTPKHLITATGQRVTLRCSPRSGDLSVYWYQQSLDQGLQFLIQYYNGEERAKGNILERFSAQQFPDLHSELNLSSLELGDSALYFCASSVEGYNEQFFGPGTRLTVL.

DNA for the CDR3: TGTGCCTGGAGTGTGTGGTCGGGCGGCACCGGGGAGCTGTTTTTT. Translation: CAWSVWSGGTGELFF. V gene TRBV30 combines with J gene TRBJ2-2; the D is unclear. The germline CDR1 and CDR2 sequences are GTSNPN and SVGIG (reference sequence). Trimming stripped 0 bases from V and 4 bases from J, with 12 bases between. This CDR3 contains 15 residues.

J is TRBJ2-6 and V is TRBV6-4, with TRBD1 identical over 9 bases. This CDR3 contains 18 residues. Losses at the gene ends were 0 bases for V and 0 bases for J; bases not matched to a gene: 3. Germline V lookup: CDR1 MRHNA, CDR2 SNTAGT. The CDR3 DNA reads as TGTGCCAGCAGTGACTCTTGGACAGGGGCCTCTGGGGCCAACGTCCTGACTTTC. This translates into CASSDSWTGASGANVLTF.

The chain has TRBV27 and TRBJ2-6; no firm D call. The germline V and J ends were trimmed by 1 base and 3 bases, with 7 bases remaining between them. The CDR3 runs to 15 residues. Per germline, CDR1 MNHEY and CDR2 SMNVEV (reference sequence). The CDR3 sequence: CASSLFGYGANVLTF. CDR3 bases: TGTGCCAGCAGTTTATTTGGGTATGGGGCCAACGTCCTGACTTTC.

V usage is TRBV18 and J usage is TRBJ2-3; a weak D match, TRBD2 (5 bases). CDR3 size: 16 residues. The germline V and J ends were trimmed by 0 bases and 4 bases, with 14 bases remaining between them. Germline V gives CDR1 KGHSH, CDR2 LQKENI. The CDR3 loop reads CASSPPFLRGADTQYF. In DNA, the CDR3 is TGTGCCAGCTCACCACCGTTCCTACGGGGAGCAGATACGCAGTATTTT. The full variable domain, rest sourced from reference TRBV18 and TRBJ2-3, is NAGVMQNPRHLVRRRGQEARLRCSPMKGHSHVYWYRQLPEEGLKFMVYLQKENIIDESGMPKERFSAEFPKEGPSILRIQQVVRGDSAAYFCASSPPFLRGADTQYFGPGTRLTVL.

The V call is TRBV5-1, the J call TRBJ2-3; 12 bases agree with TRBD2. Trimming cost V 1 base and J 3 bases; bases outside gene matches: 0. Germline CDR1 and CDR2: SGHRS and YFSETQ. The CDR3 covers 15 residues. CDR3 loop: CASSLTSGRTDTQYF. Here the CDR3 DNA reads TGCGCCAGCAGCTTGACTAGCGGGAGGACAGATACGCAGTATTTT.

The gene calls are TRBV7-2 and TRBJ1-2; TRBD1 matches 7 bases. Unmatched junction bases numbered 3, after V lost 4 bases and J lost 4 bases. This CDR3 contains 13 residues. Germline-derived CDR1 and CDR2 are SGHTA and FQGNSA. The CDR3 spells CASSWGTVYGYTF. The CDR3 DNA follows: TGTGCCAGCAGCTGGGGGACAGTCTATGGCTACACCTTC.

The chain uses TRBV5-4 and TRBJ2-7; 12 bases match TRBD2. Germline values: CDR1 SGHNT, CDR2 YYREEE (reference sequence). There are 18 residues in the CDR3. After removal of 4 bases from V and 3 bases from J, the junction contained 14 bases not matched to a gene. CDR3 amino acids: CASSQGGLAGTGRYEQYF. CDR3 nucleotide sequence: TGTGCCAGCAGCCAGGGCGGACTAGCGGGAACGGGGCGCTACGAGCAGTACTTC.

The V call is TRBV25-1, the J call TRBJ2-1; TRBD2 matches at 8 bases. V shed 3 bases and J 0 bases; nucleotides not matched to a gene: 7. Germline V CDR1 and CDR2: MGHDK, SYGVNS. The CDR3 has 17 amino acids. The CDR3 coding sequence is TGTGCCAGCAGTGAGGTAGCGGGACCCAACTCCTACAATGAGCAGTTCTTC. Encoded protein: CASSEVAGPNSYNEQFF.

Here the CDR3 DNA reads TGTGCCAGTAGTACTCACCCGGACAACAATCAGCCCCAGCATTTT. Translating gives CASSTHPDNNQPQHF. The chain employs TRBV19 and TRBJ1-5, with a possible D match to TRBD1 (5 bases). This CDR3 region has 15 residues. CDR1 is LNHDA, CDR2 SQIVND, per germline (reference sequence). The V end was cut by 4 bases, the J end by 3 bases, with 13 bases between.

The rearrangement uses TRBV5-1 and TRBJ1-3; TRBD1 is a possible D gene (5 bases). Germline V gene lookup returns CDR1 SGHRS and CDR2 YFSETQ. The CDR3 length is 15 residues. V lost 0 bases and J lost 2, with 9 bases in between. DNA of the CDR3: TGCGCCAGCAGCTTGGCAGACAGAGCTGGAAACACCATATATTTT. This gives the protein CASSLADRAGNTIYF.

The chain uses TRBV6-5 and TRBJ1-1; TRBD1 agrees at 10 bases. The length of the CDR3 is 14 residues. CDR1 is MNHEY and CDR2 is SVGAGI in the germline V gene. V gave up 10 bases and J gave up 6 bases; unmatched junction bases: 11. CDR3 DNA: TGTGCCACCTCACTCCGGGACAGGGGCGCTGAAGCTTTCTTT. Protein sequence: CATSLRDRGAEAFF.

Here the CDR3 DNA reads TGTGCCAGCAGCTTATTAGTAGGGACTTCGTACAATGAGCAGTTCTTC. This encodes CASSLLVGTSYNEQFF. The gene calls are TRBV7-3 and TRBJ2-1; possibly TRBD2 for D (6 bases). The CDR3 consists of 16 residues. Germline V gene data show CDR1 as SGHTA and CDR2 as FQGTGA. Deletions cut 2 bases from V and 4 bases from J, with 15 bases between.

The V gene is TRBV28, the J gene TRBJ1-2; perhaps TRBD1 as D (5 bases). The CDR3 length is 14 residues. The V end lost 8 bases, the J end lost 5 bases, and 18 bases lay between the germline ends. Germline CDR1 and CDR2: MDHEN and SYDVKM. Here the CDR3 DNA reads TGTGCCAGCGGAGCGCCTCAGGGAGGATATGGCTACACCTTC. Translating it yields CASGAPQGGYGYTF.

In DNA form, the CDR3 reads TGTGCCAGCAGTTTATATGGGACGGAGGTGGGTGAAGCTTTCTTT. The encoded protein is CASSLYGTEVGEAFF. J is TRBJ1-1 and V is TRBV28; D might be TRBD1 (5 bases). Germline V gene data show CDR1 as MDHEN and CDR2 as SYDVKM. The CDR3 spans 15 residues. V dropped 1 base and J dropped 7 bases, with 16 bases sitting between them.

This clone was seen only a few times. V and J are TRBV7-9 and TRBJ1-2, with 9 bases aligning to TRBD1. With V trimmed by 5 bases and J by 4 bases, 11 bases remained unmatched. CDR1 is SEHNR, CDR2 FQNEAQ, per germline (reference sequence). The CDR3 loop spans 16 amino acids. CDR3 coding DNA: TGTGCCAGCAGCCTCCGGACAGGGGAGGTAGCCTATGGCTACACCTTC. It encodes CASSLRTGEVAYGYTF.

This clone occurred a few times. The rearrangement links TRBV6-1 to TRBJ1-1, with TRBD1 matching 7 bases. The length of the CDR3 is 15 residues. Germline V gives CDR1 MNHNS, CDR2 SASEGT. With V trimmed by 4 bases and J by 0 bases, 5 bases remained unmatched. Here the CDR3 DNA reads TGTGCCAGCAGTGGGGGGACAGCCATGAACACTGAAGCTTTCTTT. This encodes CASSGGTAMNTEAFF.

The chain employs TRBV2 and TRBJ2-7, with D perhaps matching TRBD2 (5 bases). Trimming shortened V by 8 bases and J by 12 bases, and 17 bases separated the two germline ends. The CDR3 covers 11 residues. The germline V gene encodes CDR1 SNHLY and CDR2 FYNNEI. The CDR3 reads CASQGPGLRYF. CDR3 bases: TGTGCCAGCCAAGGTCCAGGACTGCGGTACTTC. The complete variable domain, with remaining parts taken from reference TRBV2 and TRBJ2-7, reads EPEVTQTPSHQVTQMGQEVILRCVPISNHLYFYWYRQILGQKVEFLVSFYNNEISEKSEIFDDQFSVERPDGSNFTLKIRSTKLEDSAMYFCASQGPGLRYFGPGTRLTVT.

The V call is TRBV5-1, the J call TRBJ2-5; D may be TRBD1 (5 bases). Trimming removed 0 bases from V and 2 bases from J, with 11 bases in between. Per germline, CDR1 SGHRS and CDR2 YFSETQ. CDR3 length: 15 amino acids. This chain's CDR3 is CASSLAVGVQETQYF. The CDR3 bases are TGCGCCAGCAGCTTGGCCGTAGGGGTGCAAGAGACCCAGTACTTC.

The chain has TRBV11-2 and TRBJ2-1; D is possibly TRBD2 (6 bases). V was shortened by 3 bases and J by 2 bases, with 8 bases between the two germline ends. The CDR3 length is 14 residues. Germline-derived CDR1 and CDR2 are SGHAT and FQNNGV. The CDR3 sequence: CASSLGGPYNEQFF. CDR3 coding DNA: TGTGCCAGCAGCTTGGGGGGACCCTACAATGAGCAGTTCTTC.

The rearrangement joins TRBV5-1 to TRBJ1-4, with D unclear. This CDR3 is built from 15 residues. Germline CDR1 is SGHRS and CDR2 is YFSETQ. The V gene lost 5 bases and the J gene lost 0 bases, with 11 bases spanning the gap. CDR3 sequence: CASRFTRATNEKLFF. DNA of the CDR3: TGCGCCAGCAGATTCACCCGCGCAACTAATGAAAAACTGTTTTTT.

The chain recombines TRBV11-3 with TRBJ2-1, with 11 bases matching TRBD2. The CDR3 loop spans 17 amino acids. V lost 4 bases, J lost 3 bases, and 8 bases stayed unmatched. From germline, CDR1 is SGHNT and CDR2 YENEEA. The CDR3 region has the DNA TGTGCCAGCAGCTCCCCAACTAGCGGGAGACGCTACAATGAGCAGTTCTTC. Translation gives CASSSPTSGRRYNEQFF. Supplemented by reference TRBV11-3 and TRBJ2-1, the full variable domain reads EAGVVQSPRYKIIEKKQPVAFWCNPISGHNTLYWYLQNLGQGPELLIRYENEEAVDDSQLPKDRFSAERLKGVDSTLKIQPAELGDSAVYLCASSSPTSGRRYNEQFFGPGTRLTVL.